This record concerns one T cell receptor (beta chain) sequence. As yet, its antigen is unknown. These data come from a study of early T cells in non-severe SARS-CoV-2 infection. This CDR3 comprises 12 residues. The ends were cut back, 3 bases at V and 7 bases at J, with 6 bases in the middle. Per germline, CDR1 LGHDT and CDR2 YNNKEL (reference sequence). Findings and limits, study-wide: Anti-spike CD8 responses were favored in VDJdb matching, and private and CD4 specificities were missed.

The protocol attached unique molecular identifiers to individual cDNA molecules. Using its own MiXCR run on the 5' RACE reads, TCRdb lists one record per CDR3 protein. The sample carries 50,000 to 60,000 distinct CDR3 sequences, around 9.3% recorded once. The V and J genes are TRBV3-1 and TRBJ1-4; D is unresolved. Source material: whole blood. The clonotype was recovered from an adult who was a healthcare worker with PCR-confirmed SARS-CoV-2 infection or an uninfected control (not recorded which). The CDR3 protein is CASSQGGEKLFF. In nucleotides, the CDR3 is TGTGCCAGCAGCCAGGGCGGTGAAAAACTGTTTTTT. Filled out from reference TRBV3-1 and TRBJ1-4, the complete variable domain reads DTAVSQTPKYLVTQMGNDKSIKCEQNLGHDTMYWYKQDSKKFLKIMFSYNNKELIINETVPNRFSPKSPDKAHLNLHINSLELGDSAVYFCASSQGGEKLFFGSGTQLSVL.